The subject of this entry is one T cell receptor (beta chain). Per germline, CDR1 MNHEY and CDR2 SMNVEV (reference sequence). The CDR3 covers 16 residues. V lost 6 bases and J lost 2; bases outside the gene matches: 11. This sample is drawn from a study of blood T cell repertoires in COVID-19. Study-level information: The origin of the acute and convalescent COVID-19 samples was the United States, Italy and Spain.

How the authors handled the data: Estimation of nucleated cell counts relied on the amplification of reference gene primers. The assay was immunoSEQ multiplex PCR, and TCRdb's table has in-frame clones only and misses some. V and J calls and clone size follow that table, whereas D and trimming were derived from the DNA. This repertoire shows under 150,000 clones, 84% found once; its top ten account for about 7%. The material sequenced was peripheral blood. The rearrangement joins TRBV27 to TRBJ2-3; 7 nucleotides match TRBD1. The source of this sequence is a human donor in a cohort sampled during active COVID-19. The CDR3 region has the DNA TGTGCCAGCAGAAAAACCCGGGACAGCTACACAGATACGCAGTATTTT. Translation gives CASRKTRDSYTDTQYF.